Shown below are 21 T cell receptor beta chains from a single sample sequenced in a study of OX40 agonist ivuxolimab in advanced cancers. Library generation was performed with the immunoSEQ multiplex PCR assay. The table was pulled from immuneACCESS by TCRdb, which kept in-frame rearrangements only. Such tables lose some clones; where checked, under half of the loss comes from unresolved V genes, and the rest has no known cause. The sample table shows 95,000 to 150,000 clones, and roughly nine tenths are seen once. The ten top clones hold around 0.57% of the sample. The sequenced sample was CD4+ or CD8+ T cells sorted from blood, obtained in a trial of the OX40 agonist ivuxolimab. These TCRs come from an adult with an advanced solid tumor such as melanoma, head and neck, liver or kidney cancer.

V is TRBV5-1 and J is TRBJ2-3; D may be TRBD2 (6 bases). V was cut by 3 bases and J by 2 bases, with 16 bases left in between. The CDR3 is made up of 16 amino acids. Germline V gives CDR1 SGHRS, CDR2 YFSETQ. The CDR3 spells CASSWRQSGSTDTQYF. In nucleotides, the CDR3 is TGCGCCAGCAGCTGGAGACAGAGCGGGTCCACAGATACGCAGTATTTT.

This rearrangement joins TRBV5-1 to TRBJ2-1, with unresolved D. V was trimmed by 0 bases and J by 8 bases, leaving 15 bases between them. CDR1 SGHRS and CDR2 YFSETQ come from the germline V gene. The CDR3 consists of 15 residues. CDR3 region: CASSLDTPRTDEQFF. CDR3 sequence (DNA): TGCGCCAGCAGCTTGGACACCCCTAGGACCGATGAGCAGTTCTTC. The variable domain in full, completed from reference TRBV5-1 and TRBJ2-1, reads KAGVTQTPRYLIKTRGQQVTLSCSPISGHRSVSWYQQTPGQGLQFLFEYFSETQRNKGNFPGRFSGRQFSNSRSEMNVSTLELGDSALYLCASSLDTPRTDEQFFGPGTRLTVL.

The chain uses TRBV10-1 and TRBJ2-2; 7 bases match TRBD1. The CDR3 has 14 amino acids. J lost 5 bases, V lost 4 bases, and 4 bases had no gene match. Looked up from germline, CDR1 is WNHNN and CDR2 is SYGVQD (reference sequence). The CDR3 DNA is TGCGCCAGCAGTGTATCGGGACAGACCGGGGAGCTGTTTTTT. This encodes CASSVSGQTGELFF.

CDR3 in DNA: TGTGCCAGCAGTGAATATCTGGGGGGGAATTCACCCCTCCACTTT. Residues: CASSEYLGGNSPLHF. The chain has TRBV6-1 and TRBJ1-6; the D gene is possibly TRBD1 (5 bases). V was clipped by 2 bases and J by 7 bases, with 12 bases between them. CDR3 length: 15 amino acids. Germline V gives CDR1 MNHNS, CDR2 SASEGT.

The V call is TRBV2, the J call TRBJ2-5; 9 bases align to TRBD2. CDR3 length equals 16 residues. After removal of 2 bases from V and 0 bases from J, the junction contained 4 bases not matched to a gene. Per germline, CDR1 SNHLY and CDR2 FYNNEI. DNA for the CDR3: TGTGCCAGCAGTGAAACCCTAGCGGGGTACCAAGAGACCCAGTACTTC. Translated, it gives CASSETLAGYQETQYF. Together with reference TRBV2 and TRBJ2-5, the CDR3 gives the full variable domain: EPEVTQTPSHQVTQMGQEVILRCVPISNHLYFYWYRQILGQKVEFLVSFYNNEISEKSEIFDDQFSVERPDGSNFTLKIRSTKLEDSAMYFCASSETLAGYQETQYFGPGTRLLVL.

The chain has TRBV2 and TRBJ1-2; D gene uncertain. Trimming shortened V by 2 bases and J by 4 bases, and 11 bases separated the two germline ends. Germline CDR1 reads SNHLY; CDR2 reads FYNNEI. This CDR3 is built from 14 residues. DNA for the CDR3: TGTGCCAGCAGTGAATCACGGACGGTCTATGGCTACACCTTC. This gives the protein CASSESRTVYGYTF.

The V call is TRBV9, the J call TRBJ1-2; 7 positions match TRBD1. The CDR3 has 14 amino acids. Germline-derived CDR1 and CDR2 are SGDLS and YYNGEE. The trim removed 4 bases at V and 4 bases at J, leaving 7 bases unmatched. The CDR3 DNA reads as TGTGCCAGCAGCCGACAGGGAGGGAGCTATGGCTACACCTTC. This translates into CASSRQGGSYGYTF.

The chain employs TRBV5-5 and TRBJ2-7; possibly TRBD1 for D (6 bases). There are 11 residues in the CDR3. Looked up from germline, CDR1 is SGHKS and CDR2 is YYEKEE (reference sequence). The V and J ends lost 9 bases and 7 bases respectively, with 14 bases between them. CDR3 sequence reads: CATGVQGEQYF. DNA for the CDR3: TGTGCCACGGGCGTTCAGGGGGAGCAGTACTTC.

The V gene is TRBV5-1, the J gene TRBJ2-5, with a tentative D call TRBD1 (7 bases). CDR1 and CDR2 (germline): SGHRS, YFSETQ. This CDR3 contains 14 residues. The V and J ends lost 6 bases and 3 bases respectively, with 15 bases between them. CDR3 in amino acids: CASTRQGLEETQYF. In DNA, the CDR3 is TGCGCCAGCACCAGACAGGGACTGGAAGAGACCCAGTACTTC.

Only one count was recorded for this clone. The chain carries TRBV5-1 and TRBJ2-7; tentatively, D is TRBD2 (7 bases). The germline V gene has CDR1 SGHRS and CDR2 YFSETQ. The CDR3 totals 16 residues. V lost 4 bases and J 1 base, leaving 18 bases between the germline ends. Written as DNA, the CDR3 is TGCGCCAGCAGCCCTGGGGGGGGACACCTTTCCTACGAGCAGTACTTC. As protein: CASSPGGGHLSYEQYF.

The chain links TRBV5-1 to TRBJ2-7; 9 bases map to TRBD1. Germline trimming cut 4 bases from V and 4 bases from J; bases unmatched to any gene: 9. This CDR3 has 15 amino acids. Germline assignment: CDR1 SGHRS and CDR2 YFSETQ. The CDR3 nucleotides are TGCGCCAGCAGCCCCGGGACAGGGTATGCGTACGAGCAGTACTTC. Translating it yields CASSPGTGYAYEQYF.

The genes are TRBV28 and TRBJ1-6, with TRBD1 identical over 9 bases. Trimming removed 5 bases from V and 8 bases from J; junction bases left unmatched: 7. Germline CDR1 MDHEN, CDR2 SYDVKM. The CDR3 is 15 residues long. In DNA, the CDR3 is TGTGCCAGCAGTGGGGGACAGGGCTTGGATTCACCCCTCCACTTT. This sequence encodes CASSGGQGLDSPLHF.

The genes are TRBV6-1 and TRBJ2-7, with unresolved D. Germline lookup yields CDR1 MNHNS and CDR2 SASEGT. V dropped 3 bases and J dropped 0 bases, with 6 bases sitting between them. CDR3 length equals 13 residues. CDR3 sequence: CASSDGISYEQYF. The CDR3 DNA reads TGTGCCAGCAGTGACGGAATCTCCTACGAGCAGTACTTC.

The rearrangement uses TRBV30 and TRBJ1-6; tentative D call: TRBD1 (6 bases). The CDR3 covers 16 residues. Germline V gene lookup returns CDR1 GTSNPN and CDR2 SVGIG (reference sequence). V lost 0 bases, J lost 0 bases, and 9 bases lay in between. The CDR3 DNA sequence: TGTGCCTGGAGTGTAGACAGGAGCTCCTATAATTCACCCCTCCACTTT. This translates into CAWSVDRSSYNSPLHF.

Points on this clone: This same CDR3 is encoded by further DNA sequences in the sample. The chain carries TRBV30 and TRBJ2-3, with D unresolved. V lost 3 bases and J lost 3, with 7 bases in between. Per the germline V gene, CDR1 is GTSNPN and CDR2 is SVGIG (reference sequence). This CDR3 contains 12 residues. The CDR3 DNA is TGTGCCTGGAGCTCGGGTACAGATACGCAGTATTTT. It translates to CAWSSGTDTQYF.

The chain carries TRBV7-8 and TRBJ2-2, with D uncertain. This CDR3 is 13 amino acids long. The V gene lost 4 bases and the J gene lost 5 bases, with 8 bases spanning the gap. The V gene's germline CDR1 is SGHVS and CDR2 FQNEAQ. CDR3 nucleotides: TGTGCCAGCAGCTGGGAAGCTACCGGGGAGCTGTTTTTT. Translation: CASSWEATGELFF.

This clone was picked up one time. This chain uses TRBV5-4 with TRBJ2-3; D ambiguous. CDR1 SGHNT and CDR2 YYREEE come from the germline V gene (reference sequence). The CDR3 sequence is 12 residues long. V lost 1 base and J lost 2, with 2 bases in between. DNA for the CDR3: TGTGCCAGCAGCTTGACCACAGATACGCAGTATTTT. It yields the protein CASSLTTDTQYF.

The chain employs TRBV2 and TRBJ2-5; D not resolved. Trimming pared 6 bases from V and 4 bases from J, leaving 6 bases between. This CDR3 comprises 11 residues. Germline V gene sequence: CDR1 SNHLY, CDR2 FYNNEI. Written as DNA, the CDR3 is TGTGCCAGCAGGGGCACAGAGACCCAGTACTTC. Protein product: CASRGTETQYF.

Turning to this clone: At the DNA level, this CDR3 is encoded by other sequences in the same sample as well. The chain recombines TRBV9 with TRBJ2-3; 7 nucleotides match TRBD1. CDR1 and CDR2 (germline): SGDLS, YYNGEE. This CDR3 has 15 amino acids. J gave up 0 bases and V 0 bases, and 1 base lay outside the gene matches. CDR3 sequence: CASSVGGQSTDTQYF. In nucleotides, the CDR3 is TGTGCCAGCAGCGTAGGGGGACAGAGCACAGATACGCAGTATTTT. Supplemented by reference TRBV9 and TRBJ2-3, the full variable domain reads DSGVTQTPKHLITATGQRVTLRCSPRSGDLSVYWYQQSLDQGLQFLIQYYNGEERAKGNILERFSAQQFPDLHSELNLSSLELGDSALYFCASSVGGQSTDTQYFGPGTRLTVL.

With respect to this clone: The sample holds other DNA sequences that translate to the same CDR3. This rearrangement joins TRBV30 to TRBJ1-6; 8 nucleotides line up with TRBD1. The CDR3 has 13 amino acids. The V segment lost 0 bases and the J segment 8 bases; nucleotides outside the gene matches: 0. CDR1 GTSNPN and CDR2 SVGIG come from the germline V gene (reference sequence). CDR3 in amino acids: CAWSVQGDSPLHF. The CDR3, as DNA: TGTGCCTGGAGTGTACAGGGGGATTCACCCCTCCACTTT.

The chain couples TRBV9 to TRBJ1-2; 11 nucleotides align to TRBD1. The V gene's germline CDR1 is SGDLS and CDR2 YYNGEE. V lost 4 bases to trimming and J lost 4 bases; unmatched junction nucleotides: 9. The CDR3 spans 16 residues. The CDR3 bases are TGTGCCAGCAGCCGGACAGGGGGCACCTCCACCTATGGCTACACCTTC. This gives the protein CASSRTGGTSTYGYTF. The full variable domain, completed using reference TRBV9 and TRBJ1-2, is DSGVTQTPKHLITATGQRVTLRCSPRSGDLSVYWYQQSLDQGLQFLIQYYNGEERAKGNILERFSAQQFPDLHSELNLSSLELGDSALYFCASSRTGGTSTYGYTFGSGTRLTVV.